This TCR beta chain was obtained from a study of control samples from healthy donors and cancer patients. Trimming removed 6 bases at V and 1 base at J, with 16 bases between. The CDR3 covers 16 residues. Germline CDR1 reads MDHEN; CDR2 reads SYDVKM. TCRdb keeps only in-frame clones here, not all; method: immunoSEQ multiplex PCR. The table includes some 410,000 clones, 80% to 95% detected once. The TCR comes from a man aged 35 to 55 with head and neck cancer. The J gene is TRBJ1-5, the V gene TRBV28; D uncertain. Sequenced: PBMCs. The CDR3 region is CASRLGPRRSNQPQHF. For the CDR3, the DNA is TGTGCCAGCAGACTCGGGCCACGTAGGAGCAATCAGCCCCAGCATTTT.